Given below is one T cell receptor beta chain in context. This sample was taken from a study of T cells in Graves' hyperthyroidism and ophthalmopathy. The CDR3 consists of 16 residues. Trimming at V came to 6 bases and at J to 8 bases, leaving 18 bases not matched to a gene. It was RNA transcripts that yielded the amplified TCR beta CDR3 regions. HTBI primers drove first-round RT-PCR of the TCR CDR3. MiXCR was run by TCRdb on the multiplex PCR reads, yielding one entry per CDR3 protein. Found here are 380,000 or so distinct CDR3 sequences, approximately 20% of them singletons; the top ten hold 3% to 4%.

The sample was blood. The clonotype was recovered from a young woman with Graves' hyperthyroidism. The chain is built from TRBV12-3 or TRBV12-4 and TRBJ1-2, with TRBD1 matching 7 bases. CDR3 nucleotide sequence: TGTGCCAGCAGGGGTCCGGGACAGACCGTGCCGGGGGGCTACACCTTC. It translates to CASRGPGQTVPGGYTF.